Each of the 21 T cell receptor beta chains below was sequenced from the same sample in a study of spatial heterogeneity in lung cancer. Time point reported: sample taken at primary tumor resection. TCRdb reanalysed the 5' RACE reads using MiXCR and keeps one entry per CDR3 protein. The sample lists some 100,000 distinct CDR3 sequences, around 12% occurring once. The sequencing used PBMCs, collected at surgery. These receptors originate from a male donor with early-stage non-small cell lung cancer.

This clonotype was counted between two and nine times. The junction departs from the called germline gene at one end, perhaps through a read error. The chain recombines TRBV28 with TRBJ2-3; D perhaps matches TRBD2 (5 bases). Germline-derived CDR1 and CDR2 are MDHEN and SYDVKM. The CDR3 has 12 amino acids. Here the CDR3 reads CASSFPRGLGNF. In DNA, the CDR3 is TGTGCCAGCAGTTTTCCCCGGGGATTGGGTAATTTT.

The chain is built from TRBV20-1 and TRBJ2-2; D is unresolved. The V gene's germline CDR1 is DFQATT and CDR2 SNEGSKA (reference sequence). The CDR3 totals 14 residues. V lost 6 bases, J lost 2 bases, and 13 bases lay in between. The CDR3 DNA is TGCAGTGCCAAAGGGCACTTAAACACCGGGGAGCTGTTTTTT. Translated: CSAKGHLNTGELFF.

The rearrangement uses TRBV19 and TRBJ1-5, with D unclear. The CDR3 spans 12 residues. Trimming pared 2 bases from V and 10 bases from J, leaving 9 bases between. CDR1 LNHDA and CDR2 SQIVND come from the germline V gene (reference sequence). The CDR3 reads CASSITAGPQHF. The CDR3, as DNA: TGTGCCAGTAGTATAACGGCAGGTCCCCAGCATTTT. Looking up the rest from reference TRBV19 and TRBJ1-5 gives the full variable domain: DGGITQSPKYLFRKEGQNVTLSCEQNLNHDAMYWYRQDPGQGLRLIYYSQIVNDFQKGDIAEGYSVSREKKESFPLTVTSAQKNPTAFYLCASSITAGPQHFGDGTRLSIL.

The chain is built from TRBV7-9 and TRBJ1-6, with D uncertain. This CDR3 comprises 16 residues. Trimming removed 3 bases at V and 0 bases at J, with 9 bases between. CDR1 and CDR2 from the germline V gene are SEHNR and FQNEAQ (reference sequence). The chain's CDR3 is CASSFFGSSYNSPLHF. The CDR3, as DNA: TGTGCCAGCAGCTTTTTTGGGAGCTCCTATAATTCACCCCTCCACTTT. The complete variable domain, with remaining parts taken from reference TRBV7-9 and TRBJ1-6, reads DTGVSQNPRHKITKRGQNVTFRCDPISEHNRLYWYRQTLGQGPEFLTYFQNEAQLEKSRLLSDRFSAERPKGSFSTLEIQRTEQGDSAMYLCASSFFGSSYNSPLHFGNGTRLTVT.

The gene calls are TRBV7-9 and TRBJ2-2, with D maybe TRBD1 (6 bases). CDR1 and CDR2 (germline): SEHNR, FQNEAQ (reference sequence). The CDR3 sequence is 15 residues long. Trimming left V 6 bases short and J 0 bases short, with 11 bases between. The CDR3 coding sequence is TGTGCCAGCAGGCCGGGACAAACGAACACCGGGGAGCTGTTTTTT. Residues: CASRPGQTNTGELFF.

This clonotype has at least ten counts. The rearrangement joins TRBV7-2 to TRBJ1-1; perhaps TRBD1 as D (5 bases). Germline V lookup: CDR1 SGHTA, CDR2 FQGNSA. The CDR3 extends over 12 amino acids. V was trimmed by 5 bases and J by 4 bases, leaving 8 bases between them. CDR3 residues: CASSQGFTEAFF. In DNA form, the CDR3 reads TGTGCCAGCAGCCAGGGTTTCACTGAAGCTTTCTTT.

This clonotype was seen a few times. The CDR3 region has the DNA TGTGCCAGCAGCCGGGGGGCGCGCGGGTTCAACGAGCAGTACTTC. Translating gives CASSRGARGFNEQYF. The chain recombines TRBV13 with TRBJ2-7, with TRBD2 as a possible D gene (7 bases). Germline V gene lookup returns CDR1 PRHDT and CDR2 FYEKMQ (reference sequence). V dropped 5 bases and J dropped 5 bases, with 19 bases sitting between them. This CDR3 contains 15 residues.

This clonotype was observed at least ten times. V is TRBV7-9 and J is TRBJ1-5; D unclear. CDR1 and CDR2 from the germline V gene are SEHNR and FQNEAQ (reference sequence). The CDR3 totals 12 residues. Trimming pared 4 bases from V and 4 bases from J, leaving 5 bases between. The CDR3 DNA follows: TGTGCCAGCAGCTCAACAAATCAGCCCCAGCATTTT. Translated: CASSSTNQPQHF.

The CDR3 loop is CSAMGLAFYNEQFF. In DNA, the CDR3 is TGCAGTGCTATGGGACTAGCCTTCTACAATGAGCAGTTCTTC. The V call is TRBV20-1, the J call TRBJ2-1, with 9 bases lining up with TRBD2. Per germline, CDR1 DFQATT and CDR2 SNEGSKA (reference sequence). The CDR3 contains 14 residues. V was pared by 4 bases and J by 3 bases, with 4 bases of the junction left unmatched.

The table lists this clonotype with a few counts. The chain has TRBV7-2 and TRBJ2-1; 9 bases match TRBD1. The germline V gene encodes CDR1 SGHTA and CDR2 FQGNSA. J was trimmed by 2 bases and V by 0 bases; bases with no gene match: 5. This CDR3 is built from 17 residues. CDR3 sequence reads: CASSLAIGTGTYNEQFF. Here the CDR3 DNA reads TGTGCCAGCAGCTTAGCTATAGGGACAGGGACCTACAATGAGCAGTTCTTC.

This clonotype has just a few counts. This chain links TRBV28 with TRBJ1-6; no reliable D call. Germline V gene sequence: CDR1 MDHEN, CDR2 SYDVKM. The length of the CDR3 is 14 residues. Trimming stripped 4 bases from V and 4 bases from J, with 8 bases between. CDR3 nucleotides: TGTGCCAGCAGTTCTATGGGTTATAATTCACCCCTCCACTTT. Encoded protein: CASSSMGYNSPLHF.

In its sample, this clonotype was seen a few times. This chain links TRBV7-9 with TRBJ1-6; D is uncertain. This CDR3 region has 12 residues. CDR1 is SEHNR and CDR2 is FQNEAQ in the germline V gene (reference sequence). Trimming took 1 base from V and 7 from J, leaving 2 bases between them. CDR3 loop: CASSLGNSPLHF. The CDR3 nucleotides are TGTGCCAGCAGCTTAGGGAATTCACCCCTCCACTTT.

The chain employs TRBV5-1 and TRBJ1-1, with D tentatively TRBD1 (6 bases). V lost 2 bases and J lost 1, with 12 bases in between. In germline, CDR1 is SGHRS, CDR2 YFSETQ. The CDR3 extends over 15 amino acids. The CDR3 coding sequence is TGCGCCAGCAGCTTCCTACAGGGAGGGAACACTGAAGCTTTCTTT. Translating it yields CASSFLQGGNTEAFF.

This clonotype was counted between two and nine times. This sequence joins TRBV20-1 and TRBJ2-2, with TRBD2 matching over 10 bases. CDR1 and CDR2 (germline): DFQATT, SNEGSKA (reference sequence). Losses at the gene ends were 1 base for V and 2 bases for J; bases not matched to a gene: 4. The CDR3 runs 16 residues. CDR3 nucleotides: TGCAGTGCTAGAGGTAGCGGGGGGCCTAACACCGGGGAGCTGTTTTTT. Protein: CSARGSGGPNTGELFF.

This clonotype was recorded many times. V gene TRBV6-2 or TRBV6-3 combines with J gene TRBJ2-7; D is unresolved. Germline V lookup: CDR1 MNHEY, CDR2 SVGEGT. Trimming took 4 bases from V and 2 from J, leaving 9 bases between them. The CDR3 runs 13 residues. The CDR3 reads CASSSTVPYEQYF. The CDR3 nucleotides read TGTGCCAGCAGTTCAACAGTTCCCTACGAGCAGTACTTC.

This clonotype was observed a handful of times. The chain uses TRBV9 and TRBJ1-1, with 9 bases that match TRBD1. V was clipped by 0 bases and J by 3 bases; unmatched bases: 9. This CDR3 is 17 amino acids long. Germline V lookup: CDR1 SGDLS, CDR2 YYNGEE. CDR3 bases: TGTGCCAGCAGCGTAGGATTACAGGGGGCTTCCGACACTGAAGCTTTCTTT. Translation gives CASSVGLQGASDTEAFF.

The chain couples TRBV12-3 or TRBV12-4 to TRBJ1-5, with a weak D call TRBD1 (5 bases). Deletions cut 5 bases from V and 6 bases from J, with 20 bases between. CDR3 length equals 16 residues. For the CDR3, the DNA is TGTGCCAGCAGTCCCAATAAGTGGGGGAGTGGTCAGCCCCAGCATTTT. Protein product: CASSPNKWGSGQPQHF.

This clonotype was detected many times. The chain is built from TRBV5-1 and TRBJ2-7; D is undetermined. Per germline, CDR1 SGHRS and CDR2 YFSETQ. CDR3 size: 13 residues. V was pared by 5 bases and J by 3 bases, with 12 bases between. The CDR3 coding sequence is TGCGCCAGCAGAAGTGGACCGGACTACGAGCAGTACTTC. Residues: CASRSGPDYEQYF.

This chain uses TRBV20-1 with TRBJ1-6; D not resolved. CDR3 size: 15 residues. Germline V gene lookup returns CDR1 DFQATT and CDR2 SNEGSKA (reference sequence). V was shortened by 2 bases and J by 12 bases, with 20 bases between the two germline ends. CDR3 nucleotide sequence: TGCAGTGCTAGATTCCCCCTGACTACCTGGGAACCCCTCCACTTT. The encoded protein is CSARFPLTTWEPLHF.

This clonotype has ten or more counts. V usage is TRBV7-3 and J usage is TRBJ1-6; TRBD1 matches at 7 bases. With 1 base clipped from V and 14 bases from J, the junction kept 14 bases outside the gene matches. CDR3 length: 16 residues. Germline CDR1 and CDR2: SGHTA and FQGTGA. The CDR3 protein is CASSLRGTALRITLHF. CDR3 nucleotides: TGTGCCAGCAGCTTAAGGGGGACAGCGTTGCGAATCACCCTCCACTTT.

This clonotype was seen repeatedly, ten times or more. The genes are TRBV12-3 or TRBV12-4 and TRBJ2-7; D is possibly TRBD2 (6 bases). This CDR3 spans 14 amino acids. V dropped 3 bases and J dropped 0 bases, with 9 bases sitting between them. The CDR3 nucleotides are TGTGCCAGCAGTTTTGGAGGGGTCTCCTACGAGCAGTACTTC. Amino acid sequence: CASSFGGVSYEQYF.